These T cell receptor beta chains were read from a single sample in a study of T cells after yellow fever vaccination. MiXCR was run by TCRdb on the 5' RACE reads, yielding one entry per CDR3 protein. The sample includes around 400,000 distinct CDR3 sequences, roughly 11% of them seen just once. This material consisted of PBMCs, taken on the day of the first yellow fever vaccination. These receptors all stem from a man aged 18-30 years who received the YFV17D yellow fever vaccine. The CDR3 runs from the conserved cysteine through the conserved F or W. A D gene is named only where the DNA matches it firmly. Expanded clones get a size class; other rows say once, few or many, or leave the size out.

j_call	v_call	d_call	clone_size	cdr3_aa	cdr3_nt
TRBJ1-2	TRBV3-1	.	.	CASSQSSAGGLDGYTF	TGTGCCAGCAGCCAGAGCAGCGCGGGGGGGTTGGATGGCTACACCTTC
TRBJ2-5	TRBV7-2	TRBD2	.	CASSIRTSKETQYF	TGTGCCAGCAGCATAAGGACTAGCAAGGAGACCCAGTACTTC
TRBJ2-1	TRBV5-8	.	few	CASSLWQGMDEQFF	TGTGCCAGCAGCTTGTGGCAGGGGATGGATGAGCAGTTCTTC
TRBJ1-3	TRBV7-8	.	.	CASSPTRVSSGNTIYF	TGTGCCAGCAGCCCTACACGGGTCAGCTCTGGAAACACCATATATTTT
TRBJ2-3	TRBV20-1	.	few	CSATFGSTDTQYF	TGCAGTGCTACCTTTGGCAGCACAGATACGCAGTATTTT
TRBJ2-5	TRBV11-2	.	.	CASTPRETQYF	TGTGCCAGCACCCCCAGGGAGACCCAGTACTTC
TRBJ2-2	TRBV20-1	.	few	CSARISGNTGELFF	TGCAGTGCTAGGATATCAGGGAACACCGGGGAGCTGTTTTTT
TRBJ2-1	TRBV3-1	TRBD2	.	CASCQEGPTSGGGEQFF	TGTGCCTCCTGCCAAGAAGGCCCGACTAGCGGGGGAGGAGAGCAGTTCTTC
TRBJ2-2	TRBV27	TRBD2	.	CASSGGPYTGELFF	TGTGCCAGTTCGGGGGGACCTTACACCGGGGAGCTGTTTTTT
TRBJ2-5	TRBV23-1	.	few	CASSQSGNWETQYF	TGCGCCAGCAGTCAATCGGGAAATTGGGAGACCCAGTACTTC
TRBJ1-2	TRBV20-1	.	.	CSAAAGARGYTF	TGCAGTGCTGCCGCGGGGGCTAGGGGCTACACCTTC
TRBJ1-2	TRBV6-1	TRBD1	.	CASRTGQPSGVYGYTF	TGTGCCAGCAGAACGGGACAGCCCTCAGGAGTATACGGCTACACCTTC
TRBJ1-4	TRBV20-1	.	few	CSARQGVGEKLFF	TGCAGTGCTAGACAGGGCGTGGGGGAAAAACTGTTTTTT
TRBJ2-6	TRBV5-1	.	.	CAGRDTYSGANVLTF	TGCGCCGGCCGGGACACCTACTCTGGGGCCAACGTCCTGACTTTC
TRBJ1-6	TRBV7-9	.	.	CASSLELSPLHF	TGTGCCAGCAGCTTAGAACTTTCACCCCTCCACTTT
TRBJ1-1	TRBV2	TRBD1	few	CASIVDRDGTEAFF	TGTGCCAGCATTGTGGACAGGGATGGGACTGAAGCTTTCTTT
TRBJ2-1	TRBV5-1	TRBD2	few	CASSLTSGYNEQFF	TGCGCCAGCAGCTTGACTAGCGGCTACAATGAGCAGTTCTTC
TRBJ2-3	TRBV21-1	.	few	CASSKRRSDTQYF	TGTGCCAGCAGCAAACGAAGGTCAGATACGCAGTATTTT
TRBJ1-5	TRBV12-3/TRBV12-4	TRBD1	.	CASRPDRDGYSNQPQHF	TGTGCCAGCAGACCGGACAGGGACGGTTATAGCAATCAGCCCCAGCATTTT
TRBJ1-1	TRBV12-3/TRBV12-4	.	.	CAAQRLNTEAFF	TGTGCCGCCCAGAGGTTGAACACTGAAGCTTTCTTT
TRBJ1-1	TRBV4-3	TRBD1	few	CASSLQGQGSTEAFF	TGCGCCAGCAGCCTACAGGGACAGGGGAGTACTGAAGCTTTCTTT